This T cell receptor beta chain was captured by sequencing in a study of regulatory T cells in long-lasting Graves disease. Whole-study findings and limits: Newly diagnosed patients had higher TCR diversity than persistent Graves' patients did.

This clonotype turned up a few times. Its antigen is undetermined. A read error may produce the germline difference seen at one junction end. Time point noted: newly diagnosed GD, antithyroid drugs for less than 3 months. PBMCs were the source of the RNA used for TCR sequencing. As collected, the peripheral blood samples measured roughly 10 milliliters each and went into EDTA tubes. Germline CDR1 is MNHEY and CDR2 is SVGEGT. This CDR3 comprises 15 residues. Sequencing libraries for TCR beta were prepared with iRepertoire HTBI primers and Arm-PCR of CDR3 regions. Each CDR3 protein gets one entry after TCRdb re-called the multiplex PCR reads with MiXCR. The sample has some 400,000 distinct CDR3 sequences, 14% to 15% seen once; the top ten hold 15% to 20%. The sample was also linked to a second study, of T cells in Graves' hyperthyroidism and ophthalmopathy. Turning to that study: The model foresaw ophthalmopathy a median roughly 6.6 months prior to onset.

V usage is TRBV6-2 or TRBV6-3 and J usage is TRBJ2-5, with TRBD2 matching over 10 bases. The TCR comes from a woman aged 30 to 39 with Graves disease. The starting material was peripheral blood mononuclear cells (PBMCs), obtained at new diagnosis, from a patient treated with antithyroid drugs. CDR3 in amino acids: CASSSYSGGLQGSIF. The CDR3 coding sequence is TGTGCCAGCAGTTCCTATAGCGGGGGGCTCCAGGGGAGTATCTTC.